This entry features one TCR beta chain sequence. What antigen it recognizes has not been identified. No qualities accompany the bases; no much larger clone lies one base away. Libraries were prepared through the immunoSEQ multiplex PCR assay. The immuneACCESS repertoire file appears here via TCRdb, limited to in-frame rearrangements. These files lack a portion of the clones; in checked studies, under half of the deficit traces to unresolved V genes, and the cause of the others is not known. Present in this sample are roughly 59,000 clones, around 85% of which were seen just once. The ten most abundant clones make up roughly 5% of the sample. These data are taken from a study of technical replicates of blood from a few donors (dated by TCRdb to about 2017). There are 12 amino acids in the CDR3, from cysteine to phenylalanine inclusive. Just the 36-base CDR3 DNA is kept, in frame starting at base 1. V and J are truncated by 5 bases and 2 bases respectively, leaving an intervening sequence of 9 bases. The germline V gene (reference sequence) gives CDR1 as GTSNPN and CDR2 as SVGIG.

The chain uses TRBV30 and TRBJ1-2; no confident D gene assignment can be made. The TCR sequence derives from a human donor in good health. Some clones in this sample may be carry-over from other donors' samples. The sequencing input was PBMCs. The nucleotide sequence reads TGTGCCTGGGGGAGGAGGAACTATGGCTACACCTTC. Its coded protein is CAWGRRNYGYTF. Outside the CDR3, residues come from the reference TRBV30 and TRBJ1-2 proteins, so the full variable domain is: SQTIHQWPATLVQPVGSPLSLECTVEGTSNPNLYWYRQAAGRGLQLLFYSVGIGQISSEVPQNLSASRPQDRQFILSSKKLLLSDSGFYLCAWGRRNYGYTFGSGTRLTVV.